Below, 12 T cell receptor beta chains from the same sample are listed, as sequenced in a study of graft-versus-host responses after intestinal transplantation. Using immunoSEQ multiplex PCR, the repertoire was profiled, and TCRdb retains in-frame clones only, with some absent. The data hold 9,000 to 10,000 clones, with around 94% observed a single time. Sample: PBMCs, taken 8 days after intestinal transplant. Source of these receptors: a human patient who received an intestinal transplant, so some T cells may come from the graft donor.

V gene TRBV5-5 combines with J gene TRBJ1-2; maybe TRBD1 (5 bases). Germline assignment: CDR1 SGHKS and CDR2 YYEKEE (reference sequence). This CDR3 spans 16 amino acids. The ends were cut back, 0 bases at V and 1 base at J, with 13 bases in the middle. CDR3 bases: TGTGCCAGCAGCTTGGTCGGGGCAGTTAATAACTATGGCTACACCTTC. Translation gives CASSLVGAVNNYGYTF.

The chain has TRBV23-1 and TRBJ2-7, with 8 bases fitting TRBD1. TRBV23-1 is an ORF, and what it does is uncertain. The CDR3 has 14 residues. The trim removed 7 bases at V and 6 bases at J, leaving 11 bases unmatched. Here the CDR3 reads CASTRQGNRAEQYF. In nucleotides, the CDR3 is TGCGCCAGCACCCGACAGGGGAACAGGGCCGAGCAGTACTTC.

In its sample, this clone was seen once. DNA for the CDR3: TGTGCCAGCAGCTTAATAGCGGGGTGGAACAATGAGCAGTTCTTC. This translates into CASSLIAGWNNEQFF. The V call is TRBV7-2, the J call TRBJ2-1; 8 bases map to TRBD2. Germline V gives CDR1 SGHTA, CDR2 FQGNSA. The CDR3 is 15 residues long. Germline trimming cut 2 bases from V and 5 bases from J; bases unmatched to any gene: 5.

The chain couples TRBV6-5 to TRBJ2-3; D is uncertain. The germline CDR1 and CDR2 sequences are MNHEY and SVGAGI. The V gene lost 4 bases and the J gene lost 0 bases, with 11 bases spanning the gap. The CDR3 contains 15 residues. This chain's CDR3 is CASSSRTTSTDTQYF. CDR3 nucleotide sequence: TGTGCCAGCAGTTCACGGACCACTAGCACAGATACGCAGTATTTT.

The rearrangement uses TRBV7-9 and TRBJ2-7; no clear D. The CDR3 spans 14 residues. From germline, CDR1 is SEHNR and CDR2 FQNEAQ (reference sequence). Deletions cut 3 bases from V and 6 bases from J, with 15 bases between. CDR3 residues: CASSLVKVDREQYF. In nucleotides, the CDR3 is TGTGCCAGCAGCTTGGTCAAGGTGGACCGCGAGCAGTACTTC.

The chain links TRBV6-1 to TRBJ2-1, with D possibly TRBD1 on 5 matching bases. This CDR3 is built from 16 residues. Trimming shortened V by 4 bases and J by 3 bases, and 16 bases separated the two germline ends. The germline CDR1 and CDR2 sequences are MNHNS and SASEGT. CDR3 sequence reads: CASSGHSQGLYNEQFF. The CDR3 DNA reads TGTGCCAGCAGTGGGCATTCTCAGGGCCTCTACAATGAGCAGTTCTTC.

CDR3 loop: CASSLADTGELFF. DNA for the CDR3: TGTGCCAGCAGCTTAGCTGACACCGGGGAGCTGTTTTTT. The chain links TRBV13 to TRBJ2-2; no clear D. CDR3 length: 13 amino acids. Germline loops: CDR1 PRHDT, CDR2 FYEKMQ (reference sequence). Trimming cost V 1 base and J 3 bases, with 3 bases left between them.

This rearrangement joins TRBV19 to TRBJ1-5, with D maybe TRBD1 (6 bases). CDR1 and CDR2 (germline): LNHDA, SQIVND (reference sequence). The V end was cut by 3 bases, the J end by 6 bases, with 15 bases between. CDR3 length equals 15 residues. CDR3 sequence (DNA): TGTGCCAGTAGTATTTCACAGGGAGTCCCTCAGCCCCAGCATTTT. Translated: CASSISQGVPQPQHF.

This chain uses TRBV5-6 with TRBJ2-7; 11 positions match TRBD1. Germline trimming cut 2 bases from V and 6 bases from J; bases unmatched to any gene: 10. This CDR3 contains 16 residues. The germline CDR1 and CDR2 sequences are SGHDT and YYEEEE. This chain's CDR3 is CASSFVLGQGETEQYF. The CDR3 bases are TGTGCCAGCAGCTTCGTTCTGGGACAGGGGGAAACCGAGCAGTACTTC.

The CDR3 spells CASGPGTGGDPLYNEQFF. The DNA of the CDR3 is TGTGCTAGTGGTCCCGGGACAGGGGGAGATCCTCTCTACAATGAGCAGTTCTTC. The gene calls are TRBV12-5 and TRBJ2-1; 11 bases fit TRBD1. The trim removed 5 bases at V and 3 bases at J, leaving 12 bases unmatched. The CDR3 contains 18 residues. Germline values: CDR1 LGHNT, CDR2 FRNRAP. Drawing the rest from reference TRBV12-5 and TRBJ2-1, the complete variable domain is DARVTQTPRHKVTEMGQEVTMRCQPILGHNTVFWYRQTMMQGLELLAYFRNRAPLDDSGMPKDRFSAEMPDATLATLKIQPSEPRDSAVYFCASGPGTGGDPLYNEQFFGPGTRLTVL.

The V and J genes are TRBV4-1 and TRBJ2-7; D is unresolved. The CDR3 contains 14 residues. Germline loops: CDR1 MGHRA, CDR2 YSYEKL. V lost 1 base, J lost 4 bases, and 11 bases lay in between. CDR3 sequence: CASSQAGAGYEQYF. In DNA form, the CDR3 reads TGCGCCAGCAGCCAAGCCGGAGCCGGGTACGAGCAGTACTTC.

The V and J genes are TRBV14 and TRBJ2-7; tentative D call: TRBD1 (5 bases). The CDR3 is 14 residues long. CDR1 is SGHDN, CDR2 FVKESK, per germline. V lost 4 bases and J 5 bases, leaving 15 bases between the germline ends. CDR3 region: CASSLGQGFHEQYF. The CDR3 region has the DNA TGTGCCAGCAGCCTTGGGCAGGGTTTCCACGAGCAGTACTTC.